Listed below are T cell receptor beta chains from one sample, sequenced in a study of cytomegalovirus exposure and HLA in healthy donors. The repertoire was sequenced with immunoSEQ multiplex PCR; TCRdb's copy has only in-frame clones and lacks some. Of about 140,000 clones in the sample, roughly 86% were seen once. Sequencing was carried out using PBMCs. These receptors were taken from a woman aged 40 to 50 in good health and CMV-seronegative. Each CDR3 is given with its conserved first and last residue. The order of the fields is J gene, D gene, CDR3 length, V gene, CDR3 protein, CDR3 DNA. The D gene is left open where the match is weak.

J: TRBJ1-1
D: NA
length: 16
V: TRBV7-2
CDR3: CASSLGGRGMNTEAFF
DNA: TGTGCCAGCAGCTTAGGGGGCAGGGGTATGAACACTGAAGCTTTCTTT

J: TRBJ1-3
D: NA
length: 14
V: TRBV10-3
CDR3: CAIEGDLSGNTIYF
DNA: TGTGCCATCGAGGGGGACCTCTCTGGAAACACCATATATTTT

J: TRBJ2-2
D: TRBD1
length: 16
V: TRBV2
CDR3: CASSEPGQWRGGELFF
DNA: TGTGCCAGCAGTGAACCGGGACAGTGGCGTGGCGGGGAGCTGTTTTTT

J: TRBJ2-7
D: TRBD2
length: 15
V: TRBV5-1
CDR3: CASSRTSGTLYEQYF
DNA: TGCGCCAGCAGCAGGACTAGCGGGACTCTCTACGAGCAGTACTTC

J: TRBJ1-1
D: NA
length: 14
V: TRBV11-2
CDR3: CASSLVRGGTEAFF
DNA: TGTGCCAGCAGCTTAGTACGGGGTGGTACTGAAGCTTTCTTT

J: TRBJ2-1
D: NA
length: 14
V: TRBV7-9
CDR3: CASSPRGPYNEQFF
DNA: TGCGCCAGCAGCCCCCGCGGCCCCTACAATGAGCAGTTCTTC

J: TRBJ1-2
D: NA
length: 16
V: TRBV2
CDR3: CASRAGQNLLVYGYTF
DNA: TGTGCCAGCCGGGCAGGGCAAAACCTTCTGGTCTATGGCTACACCTTC

J: TRBJ2-3
D: TRBD2
length: 18
V: TRBV7-6
CDR3: CASSLYGTSGRVTDTQYF
DNA: TGTGCCAGCAGCCTATACGGGACTAGCGGGAGGGTCACAGATACGCAGTATTTT

J: TRBJ1-2
D: NA
length: 14
V: TRBV6-5
CDR3: CASSLGGGGLVDTF
DNA: TGTGCCAGCAGCCTGGGGGGAGGTGGCTTGGTAGACACCTTC

J: TRBJ2-3
D: NA
length: 18
V: TRBV12-5
CDR3: CASGLEHVSGPSTDTQYF
DNA: TGTGCTAGTGGTTTGGAGCATGTCAGCGGGCCTAGCACAGATACGCAGTATTTT

J: TRBJ2-1
D: TRBD2
length: 16
V: TRBV7-6
CDR3: CASSRPLADPNNEQFF
DNA: TGTGCCAGCAGCAGACCCCTAGCGGATCCGAACAATGAGCAGTTCTTC

J: TRBJ2-1
D: NA
length: 14
V: TRBV27
CDR3: CASKGLGSHNEQFF
DNA: TGTGCCAGCAAGGGGCTCGGTAGCCACAATGAGCAGTTCTTC

J: TRBJ2-2
D: NA
length: 14
V: TRBV6-6
CDR3: CASSYSREYGELFF
DNA: TGTGCCAGCAGTTACTCGAGAGAGTACGGGGAGCTGTTTTTT

J: TRBJ2-7
D: NA
length: 14
V: TRBV4-1
CDR3: CASRSVGGSYEQYF
DNA: TGCGCCAGCAGATCCGTGGGGGGCTCCTACGAGCAGTACTTC